This T cell receptor beta chain was sequenced in a study of T cell responses to AZD1222 COVID-19 vaccine. At the level of the study: Second-dose intervals near 4 or 12 weeks were combined.

This clone showed up just once. Method: immunoSEQ multiplex PCR; TCRdb's copy keeps in-frame clones and lacks some. This table holds about 120,000 clones, roughly 90% found once. This receptor was obtained from an adult in good health. The sample in question was peripheral blood, obtained on day 0 of AZD1222 vaccination.

CDR3 in amino acids: CASSLARRTGENQPQHF. The CDR3 coding sequence is TGTGCCAGCAGCTTAGCGAGGAGGACAGGGGAGAATCAGCCCCAGCATTTT. The chain links TRBV7-8 to TRBJ1-5, with 9 bases matching TRBD1. J gave up 4 bases and V 0 bases, and 7 bases lay outside the gene matches. The CDR3 has 17 amino acids. Germline loops: CDR1 SGHVS, CDR2 FQNEAQ.